This entry lists 20 T cell receptor beta chains sequenced from one sample in a study of T cells in Graves' hyperthyroidism and ophthalmopathy. TCR beta CDR3 regions were amplified from RNA. During a first-round RT-PCR of the TCR CDR3, the HTBI primer set was used. TCRdb analysed the multiplex PCR reads with MiXCR anew, one entry per CDR3 protein. The sample carries hundreds of thousands of distinct CDR3 sequences, around 21% recorded once. Sequenced sample: blood. These receptors all come from a man under 40 with Graves' ophthalmopathy.

This clonotype was counted only a few times. The chain carries TRBV6-1 and TRBJ2-3, with no clear D. Trimming pared 0 bases from V and 2 bases from J, leaving 15 bases between. Germline CDR1 and CDR2: MNHNS and SASEGT. The CDR3 extends over 17 amino acids. The CDR3 region is CASSEALAEAYTDTQYF. CDR3 nucleotide sequence: TGTGCCAGCAGTGAAGCATTAGCCGAAGCCTACACAGATACGCAGTATTTT.

In its sample, this clonotype was seen many times. The chain recombines TRBV27 with TRBJ1-6; TRBD1 aligns across 7 bases. The germline V gene has CDR1 MNHEY and CDR2 SMNVEV (reference sequence). The CDR3 spans 17 residues. V gave up 3 bases and J gave up 10 bases; unmatched junction bases: 15. CDR3 sequence (DNA): TGTGCCAGCAGTTTTACGGGTAGTGGCAGGGGGAGATCACCCCTCCACTTT. Translating gives CASSFTGSGRGRSPLHF.

This clonotype was observed a handful of times. This chain connects TRBV5-1 to TRBJ1-3, with TRBD1 matching 12 bases. V lost 5 bases, J lost 4 bases, and 1 base stayed unmatched. This CDR3 is built from 14 residues. The germline V gene has CDR1 SGHRS and CDR2 YFSETQ. In nucleotides, the CDR3 is TGCGCCAGCAGGGGACAGGGGGCCGGAAACACCATATATTTT. Amino acid sequence: CASRGQGAGNTIYF.

This clonotype was observed many times. The chain recombines TRBV7-2 with TRBJ2-3; D might be TRBD2 (5 bases). In germline, CDR1 is SGHTA, CDR2 FQGNSA. The CDR3 runs 16 residues. V was shortened by 4 bases and J by 0 bases, with 14 bases between the two germline ends. The CDR3 region is CASSWESGSSTDTQYF. The CDR3 DNA sequence: TGTGCCAGCAGCTGGGAAAGCGGATCTAGCACAGATACGCAGTATTTT.

The chain links TRBV6-1 to TRBJ2-4; the match to TRBD2 covers 9 bases. Germline assignment: CDR1 MNHNS and CDR2 SASEGT. The CDR3 contains 15 residues. V lost 5 bases to trimming and J lost 7 bases; unmatched junction nucleotides: 9. The CDR3 loop reads CASSRLADNGNIQYF. CDR3 nucleotide sequence: TGTGCCAGCAGTCGACTAGCGGACAACGGGAACATTCAGTACTTC.

The chain employs TRBV27 and TRBJ2-7; D might be TRBD2 (7 bases). Germline CDR1 MNHEY, CDR2 SMNVEV (reference sequence). The CDR3 extends over 18 amino acids. Trimming removed 2 bases at V and 2 bases at J, with 22 bases between. The CDR3 nucleotides read TGTGCCAGCAGTTTAAATGGGGGGGCGCACACCCTAGCCTACGAGCAGTACTTC. Its translation: CASSLNGGAHTLAYEQYF.

The chain recombines TRBV29-1 with TRBJ2-7; perhaps TRBD1 as D (6 bases). Deletions cut 6 bases from V and 1 base from J, with 16 bases between. Germline-derived CDR1 and CDR2 are SQVTM and ANQGSEA. The CDR3 runs to 14 residues. In DNA, the CDR3 is TGCAGCGTCGCAGGCAATACAGGGTCCTACGAGCAGTACTTC. Translating gives CSVAGNTGSYEQYF.

Comments on this clonotype: Relative to the germline gene, one junction end is altered; a read error may explain this. The V gene is TRBV19, the J gene TRBJ1-5; no definite D call. This CDR3 contains 15 residues. Germline assignment: CDR1 LNHDA and CDR2 SQIVND (reference sequence). Here the CDR3 reads CASSMPYGSTQPQHF. CDR3 coding DNA: TGTGCCAGTAGTATGCCCTATGGGAGCACTCAGCCCCAGCATTTT.

This clonotype turned up a few times. The V and J genes are TRBV7-2 and TRBJ1-5; tentative D call: TRBD1 (5 bases). V lost 5 bases, J lost 5 bases, and 19 bases lay in between. CDR3 size: 16 residues. The germline V gene has CDR1 SGHTA and CDR2 FQGNSA. The CDR3 DNA follows: TGTGCCAGCAGCCGCGGGGCAGGGCGAGGGCATCAGCCCCAGCATTTT. Encoded protein: CASSRGAGRGHQPQHF.

This clonotype was recorded many times. The V and J genes are TRBV28 and TRBJ2-7; no reliable D call. Germline V lookup: CDR1 MDHEN, CDR2 SYDVKM. Trimming removed 2 bases from V and 4 bases from J, with 6 bases in between. This CDR3 region has 12 residues. The chain's CDR3 is CASSLLRYEQYF. CDR3 sequence (DNA): TGTGCCAGCAGTTTACTTCGGTACGAGCAGTACTTC. Together with reference TRBV28 and TRBJ2-7, the CDR3 gives the full variable domain: DVKVTQSSRYLVKRTGEKVFLECVQDMDHENMFWYRQDPGLGLRLIYFSYDVKMKEKGDIPEGYSVSREKKERFSLILESASTNQTSMYLCASSLLRYEQYFGPGTRLTVT.

Details on this clonotype: A much larger clone differs from this one at a single base, so this may be a read error. The chain links TRBV28 to TRBJ2-7; perhaps TRBD2 as D (7 bases). The length of the CDR3 is 15 residues. V shed 7 bases and J shed 5 bases, with 21 bases lying between them. Germline lookup yields CDR1 MDHEN and CDR2 SYDVKM. The CDR3 loop is CASTTRGGGNNEQYF. Here the CDR3 DNA reads TGTGCCAGCACCACGAGGGGGGGGGGAAACAACGAGCAGTACTTC.

This clonotype was found many times. The V and J genes are TRBV3-1 and TRBJ2-3, with 8 positions matching TRBD2. The CDR3 extends over 18 amino acids. Germline V gene data show CDR1 as LGHDT and CDR2 as YNNKEL (reference sequence). Trimming took 2 bases from V and 2 from J; bases not matched to a gene: 12. The CDR3 DNA is TGTGCCAGCAGCCAACCCCAATGGGGCGGGAGGATCACAGATACGCAGTATTTT. Residues: CASSQPQWGGRITDTQYF.

The chain uses TRBV27 and TRBJ2-5; D might be TRBD1 (6 bases). Trimming cost V 3 bases and J 4 bases, with 12 bases left between them. Germline CDR1 reads MNHEY; CDR2 reads SMNVEV (reference sequence). The CDR3 spans 14 residues. CDR3 protein: CASSFRTGRETQYF. The CDR3 bases are TGTGCCAGCAGTTTCCGAACAGGGAGAGAGACCCAGTACTTC.

In this sample, this clonotype turned up many times. V is TRBV11-2 and J is TRBJ2-7; 9 bases are a match to TRBD1. Looked up from germline, CDR1 is SGHAT and CDR2 is FQNNGV. The V and J ends lost 5 bases and 0 bases, in that order; junction bases with no gene match: 11. This CDR3 has 17 residues. The CDR3 protein is CASSLGTGSFFSYEQYF. For the CDR3, the DNA is TGTGCCAGCAGCCTAGGGACAGGGAGCTTCTTCTCCTACGAGCAGTACTTC.

This clonotype was seen repeatedly, ten times or more. This chain joins TRBV11-2 and TRBJ2-7; a weak D match, TRBD1 (5 bases). The V gene's germline CDR1 is SGHAT and CDR2 FQNNGV. V gave up 6 bases and J gave up 2 bases, with 14 bases separating them. The CDR3 loop spans 14 amino acids. CDR3 in amino acids: CASSHTGRPYEQYF. Written as DNA, the CDR3 is TGTGCCAGCAGTCACACAGGACGCCCCTACGAGCAGTACTTC.

There are a few counts of this clonotype. The rearrangement uses TRBV9 and TRBJ2-2; the match to TRBD1 covers 8 bases. Germline V gene lookup returns CDR1 SGDLS and CDR2 YYNGEE. The CDR3 length is 17 residues. Trimming took 4 bases from V and 3 from J; bases not matched to a gene: 11. The CDR3 reads CASSPPGGRGHTGELFF. The CDR3 DNA reads TGTGCCAGCAGCCCACCCGGGGGCAGGGGGCACACCGGGGAGCTGTTTTTT.

This clonotype was detected many times. The V gene is TRBV20-1, the J gene TRBJ2-2, with D perhaps TRBD2 (6 bases). The V gene's germline CDR1 is DFQATT and CDR2 SNEGSKA (reference sequence). V lost 7 bases, J lost 6 bases, and 15 bases lay in between. The CDR3 has 13 amino acids. CDR3 protein: CSGGLAGSGELFF. CDR3 nucleotide sequence: TGCAGTGGGGGCCTGGCGGGATCCGGGGAGCTGTTTTTT.

At least ten counts were recorded for this clonotype. The chain joins TRBV20-1 to TRBJ2-1; maybe TRBD2 (6 bases). Germline V CDR1 and CDR2: DFQATT, SNEGSKA (reference sequence). Trimming took 7 bases from V and 2 from J, leaving 15 bases between them. This CDR3 region has 14 residues. The CDR3 sequence is CSVPRDWTYNEQFF. As DNA, the CDR3 is TGCAGTGTACCCCGGGACTGGACCTACAATGAGCAGTTCTTC.

The chain joins TRBV19 to TRBJ2-5; 11 nucleotides match TRBD1. V shed 5 bases, J shed 4 bases, and the junction held 9 bases outside the gene matches. CDR3 length equals 16 residues. Germline CDR1 is LNHDA and CDR2 is SQIVND (reference sequence). This CDR3 reads CASSPGTGGAAETQYF. Written as DNA, the CDR3 is TGTGCCAGTAGTCCAGGGACAGGGGGTGCAGCAGAGACCCAGTACTTC.

This chain connects TRBV6-1 to TRBJ2-1; 10 nucleotides line up with TRBD2. V shed 8 bases and J 4 bases; nucleotides not matched to a gene: 5. Germline V gene lookup returns CDR1 MNHNS and CDR2 SASEGT. The CDR3 has 14 amino acids. CDR3 amino acids: CASRGTSEYNEQFF. For the CDR3, the DNA is TGTGCCAGCCGGGGGACTAGCGAATACAATGAGCAGTTCTTC.